The T cell receptor (beta chain) under discussion was sequenced for a study of T cells after yellow fever vaccination (dated by TCRdb to about 2019). Regarding the research as a whole: Libraries from fractions with low cell numbers were prepared with the SMART-Seq v4 Ultra Low Input RNA kit. To follow T-cell clones before and after primary and booster YFV17D yellow fever vaccination, bulk TCR alpha and beta repertoires were sequenced over time. Two healthy male donors, one aged 18 to 29 and one aged 30 to 39 years, made up the cohort. Blood was drawn at multiple timepoints before and after primary and secondary immunization, with bulk PBMC replicates and cell subsets isolated.

This clonotype has at least ten counts. Its antigen is currently not known. No clone much larger than this one lies a single base away; base qualities are absent. The treatment or condition label, as the study defines it: live attenuated yellow fever vaccine strain. PBMCs were isolated from peripheral blood using a standard Ficoll-Paque protocol. Dynabeads CD4 and CD8 positive selection kits were used to isolate CD4 and CD8 T-cell fractions. TriZol was used to extract RNA from bulk PBMCs, from CD4 and CD8 fractions, and from dextramer-positive and dextramer-negative fractions. CDR1 and CDR2 are read off the germline V gene as SGHRS and YFSETQ. From the cysteine up to the phenylalanine, the CDR3 has a length of 14 residues. The kept DNA is CDR3 alone, 42 bases in frame from the first base. Trimming accounts for 4 bases at V and 8 bases at J, while the number of junction bases matched to no gene is 9.

Paper-wide results and their limitations: Compared with the primary T-cell response, the secondary T-cell response was weaker but faster, peaking on day 5 rather than day 15. A small fraction of clonotypes appeared in both the CD4 and CD8 compartments, likely as a result of convergent recombination. Most clones expanded after primary vaccination were re-detected after the booster (96% of CD4 and about 88% of CD8), suggesting broad memory maintenance. Only two donors were included in the study, so the extent to which the findings can be generalized is limited. Computational filtering was required because FACS-sorted repertoires could contain abundant contaminating clonotypes from the bulk population.

Sequencing took place on an Illumina NovaSeq 6000. TCR cDNA was synthesized by 5'RACE template switching, which introduced a universal primer site and unique molecular identifiers. cDNA synthesis was primed from both the TCR alpha and TCR beta constant segments. Libraries were amplified in two PCR steps, with sample barcodes and sequencing adapters added in the second step. Libraries were sequenced on Illumina HiSeq 2500 (2x100 bp) or NovaSeq (2x150 bp). In the original analysis: MIGEC was used to demultiplex reads and collapse the reads into UMI consensus sequences, and MiXCR was used for V(D)J alignment. Using edgeR on replicate PBMC samples, clonotypes were called vaccine-responding if FDR was below 0.01 and the log2 fold change was above 5 up to day 15. Bulk clonotypes were assigned CD4 or CD8 identity according to which sequenced CD4 or CD8 repertoire held them at higher abundance. Using fastp trimming at Q25 and MiXCR clonotype assembly, TCRdb reanalyzed the public sequencing data and kept in-frame beta chains. Each record represents a unique CDR3 protein, reported with the most common genes and DNA among its rows. What appears here as the V and J calls and clone size reflects TCRdb's work, not the paper's. In all, the sample holds under 400,000 distinct CDR3 sequences, and around an eighth of those were seen once. The top ten clonotypes cover roughly 3% of the sample.

This material consisted of CD4+ T cells sorted from PBMCs, taken 15 days after the yellow fever booster vaccination. The origin of this receptor is a young man who received the YFV17D yellow fever vaccine. This chain joins TRBV5-1 to TRBJ2-7, and TRBD1 aligns with 10 junction nucleotides. The CDR3 amino acid sequence is: CASSPGTGVAQQYF. The DNA is as follows: TGCGCCAGCAGCCCCGGGACAGGGGTTGCGCAGCAGTACTTC. Here the CDR3 is joined to the reference TRBV5-1 and TRBJ2-7 genes, and the full variable domain is: KAGVTQTPRYLIKTRGQQVTLSCSPISGHRSVSWYQQTPGQGLQFLFEYFSETQRNKGNFPGRFSGRQFSNSRSEMNVSTLELGDSALYLCASSPGTGVAQQYFGPGTRLTVT.